These T cell receptor beta chains were read from a single sample in a study of blood T cells in healthy people across ages. TCRdb recomputed calls from the 5' RACE reads with MiXCR, one row per CDR3 protein. The sample consists of about 1.4 million distinct CDR3 sequences, 59% of them appearing once. The sample consisted of blood. The receptors shown here come from a man aged 18 to 29 in good health. CDR3s include the opening cysteine and the closing phenylalanine or tryptophan. The D gene is left open where the match is weak. The size field is filled for only some rows; it gives once, few, many or a size class.

CDR3 DNA: TGTGCCAGCAGCGCGGGGAGTTGGGGAGCGAATACGCAGTATTTT; CDR3 protein: CASSAGSWGANTQYF; V gene: TRBV9; J gene: TRBJ2-3; clone size: .; CDR3 length: 15; D gene: .
CDR3 DNA: TGCGCCAGCAGCCAAGATAGGGCAACCGGCACCGGGGAGCTGTTTTTT; CDR3 protein: CASSQDRATGTGELFF; V gene: TRBV4-3; J gene: TRBJ2-2; clone size: .; CDR3 length: 16; D gene: .
CDR3 DNA: TGTGCCAGCAGTTCTGGACGGGCCTCAAGGAGGGATACGCAGTATTTT; CDR3 protein: CASSSGRASRRDTQYF; V gene: TRBV28; J gene: TRBJ2-3; clone size: .; CDR3 length: 16; D gene: .
CDR3 DNA: TGCAGTGCTAGTAGGGTAGCGGGGGGGGAGACCCAGTACTTC; CDR3 protein: CSASRVAGGETQYF; V gene: TRBV20-1; J gene: TRBJ2-5; clone size: .; CDR3 length: 14; D gene: TRBD2
CDR3 DNA: TGCGCCAGCAGCCACAGGCGAAGGGGGCCGAATGAAAAACTGTTTTTT; CDR3 protein: CASSHRRRGPNEKLFF; V gene: TRBV4-1; J gene: TRBJ1-4; clone size: .; CDR3 length: 16; D gene: TRBD1
CDR3 DNA: TGTGCCAGCATGGATGAAGGGAGGTATGGCTACACCTTC; CDR3 protein: CASMDEGRYGYTF; V gene: TRBV6-5; J gene: TRBJ1-2; clone size: .; CDR3 length: 13; D gene: .
CDR3 DNA: TGCAGCGCGGGCGCAGGGGACGGTTATGGCTACACCTTC; CDR3 protein: CSAGAGDGYGYTF; V gene: TRBV29-1; J gene: TRBJ1-2; clone size: few; CDR3 length: 13; D gene: .
CDR3 DNA: TGTGCCAGCAGTGACCCGACAGGGAGCCAAGAGACCCAGTACTTC; CDR3 protein: CASSDPTGSQETQYF; V gene: TRBV25-1; J gene: TRBJ2-5; clone size: .; CDR3 length: 15; D gene: TRBD1
CDR3 DNA: TGCAGCGCGCAGGGTGATACTGGAAACACCATATATTTT; CDR3 protein: CSAQGDTGNTIYF; V gene: TRBV29-1; J gene: TRBJ1-3; clone size: .; CDR3 length: 13; D gene: .
CDR3 DNA: TGCAGTGTCCGCGGCAGCACAGATACGCAGTATTTT; CDR3 protein: CSVRGSTDTQYF; V gene: TRBV20-1; J gene: TRBJ2-3; clone size: few; CDR3 length: 12; D gene: .
CDR3 DNA: TGTGCCAGCAGCCAAGTTGTGGGGGCGACCGGGGAGCTGTTTTTT; CDR3 protein: CASSQVVGATGELFF; V gene: TRBV4-2; J gene: TRBJ2-2; clone size: .; CDR3 length: 15; D gene: .
CDR3 DNA: TGTGCCAGCAGCGTGGACAGGATACTCTCCTACGAGCAGTACTTC; CDR3 protein: CASSVDRILSYEQYF; V gene: TRBV2; J gene: TRBJ2-7; clone size: .; CDR3 length: 15; D gene: TRBD1
CDR3 DNA: TGCGCCAGCAGCAACGGGGGGGCTGGGTACGAGCAGTACTTC; CDR3 protein: CASSNGGAGYEQYF; V gene: TRBV4-1; J gene: TRBJ2-7; clone size: .; CDR3 length: 14; D gene: TRBD2
CDR3 DNA: TGCGCCAGCAGCCAAGCGAACCTAGCGGGGGTAGGGTCCTACAATGAGCAGTTCTTC; CDR3 protein: CASSQANLAGVGSYNEQFF; V gene: TRBV4-1; J gene: TRBJ2-1; clone size: .; CDR3 length: 19; D gene: TRBD2
CDR3 DNA: TGCAGTGCTCCCAGCGGGAGTACCTACAATGAGCAGTTCTTC; CDR3 protein: CSAPSGSTYNEQFF; V gene: TRBV20-1; J gene: TRBJ2-1; clone size: .; CDR3 length: 14; D gene: TRBD2
CDR3 DNA: TGCGCCAGCAGCCTTTCCCAAAATTACGAGCAGTACTTC; CDR3 protein: CASSLSQNYEQYF; V gene: TRBV4-1; J gene: TRBJ2-7; clone size: few; CDR3 length: 13; D gene: .
CDR3 DNA: TGTGCCAGCAGCCTTCGCGGGGTTACAGATACGCAGTATTTT; CDR3 protein: CASSLRGVTDTQYF; V gene: TRBV3-1; J gene: TRBJ2-3; clone size: .; CDR3 length: 14; D gene: .
CDR3 DNA: TGCAGTGCTAGTCTTATAGGCGGTGAAAAACTGTTTTTT; CDR3 protein: CSASLIGGEKLFF; V gene: TRBV20-1; J gene: TRBJ1-4; clone size: .; CDR3 length: 13; D gene: .
CDR3 DNA: TGTACCAGCAGCCCGAGCGGGGGGGCTAGGTCCTACAATGAGCAGTTCTTC; CDR3 protein: CTSSPSGGARSYNEQFF; V gene: TRBV3-1; J gene: TRBJ2-1; clone size: .; CDR3 length: 17; D gene: TRBD2
CDR3 DNA: TGCAGTGCTAGAGACGCGGCGGACTATGGCTACACCTTC; CDR3 protein: CSARDAADYGYTF; V gene: TRBV20-1; J gene: TRBJ1-2; clone size: .; CDR3 length: 13; D gene: .
CDR3 DNA: TGTGCCACCAGCCCGGCCTCACAGGGGGTGTTTGGCTACACCTTC; CDR3 protein: CATSPASQGVFGYTF; V gene: TRBV6-5; J gene: TRBJ1-2; clone size: .; CDR3 length: 15; D gene: TRBD1
CDR3 DNA: TGTGCCAGCAGTTTGTTCAAGGCCGGTCAAGAGACCCAGTACTTC; CDR3 protein: CASSLFKAGQETQYF; V gene: TRBV12-3/TRBV12-4; J gene: TRBJ2-5; clone size: once; CDR3 length: 15; D gene: .
CDR3 DNA: TGTGCCACCAGCAGAGATCGTCGCGCACCCCTCTCTGGGGCCAACGTCCTGACTTTC; CDR3 protein: CATSRDRRAPLSGANVLTF; V gene: TRBV15; J gene: TRBJ2-6; clone size: .; CDR3 length: 19; D gene: .
CDR3 DNA: TGTGCCAGTGGACAGGTCGGTCATCGCACAGATACGCAGTATTTT; CDR3 protein: CASGQVGHRTDTQYF; V gene: TRBV11-2; J gene: TRBJ2-3; clone size: .; CDR3 length: 15; D gene: TRBD1
CDR3 DNA: TGCGCCAGCAGCCAAGATATCCTCTTCCCGGACAGCCTCAATCAGCCCCAGCATTTT; CDR3 protein: CASSQDILFPDSLNQPQHF; V gene: TRBV4-1; J gene: TRBJ1-5; clone size: .; CDR3 length: 19; D gene: .
CDR3 DNA: TGTGCCAGCAGCAAAGAAGGACAGGGCCCCCAAGAGACCCAGTACTTC; CDR3 protein: CASSKEGQGPQETQYF; V gene: TRBV7-9; J gene: TRBJ2-5; clone size: few; CDR3 length: 16; D gene: TRBD1
CDR3 DNA: TGTGCCAGCAGTACCGGACAGGCCGGGGAGCTGTTTTTT; CDR3 protein: CASSTGQAGELFF; V gene: TRBV27; J gene: TRBJ2-2; clone size: .; CDR3 length: 13; D gene: TRBD1